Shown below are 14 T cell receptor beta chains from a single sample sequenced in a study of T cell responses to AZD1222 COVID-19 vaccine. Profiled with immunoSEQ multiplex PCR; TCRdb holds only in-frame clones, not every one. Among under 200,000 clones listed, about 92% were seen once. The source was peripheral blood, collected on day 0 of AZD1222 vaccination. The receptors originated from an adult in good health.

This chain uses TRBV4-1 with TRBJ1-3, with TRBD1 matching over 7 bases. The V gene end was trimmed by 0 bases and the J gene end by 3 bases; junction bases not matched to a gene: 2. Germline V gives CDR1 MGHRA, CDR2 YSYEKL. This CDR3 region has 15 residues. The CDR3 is CASSQETGYGNTIYF. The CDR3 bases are TGCGCCAGCAGCCAAGAGACAGGGTATGGAAACACCATATATTTT.

CDR3: CASSISGSRYNEQFF. For the CDR3, the DNA is TGTGCCAGTAGTATAAGCGGGAGTCGCTACAATGAGCAGTTCTTC. The rearrangement links TRBV19 to TRBJ2-1; 8 bases align to TRBD2. The CDR3 runs 15 residues. CDR1 LNHDA and CDR2 SQIVND come from the germline V gene (reference sequence). Trimming removed 2 bases from V and 3 bases from J; junction bases left unmatched: 3.

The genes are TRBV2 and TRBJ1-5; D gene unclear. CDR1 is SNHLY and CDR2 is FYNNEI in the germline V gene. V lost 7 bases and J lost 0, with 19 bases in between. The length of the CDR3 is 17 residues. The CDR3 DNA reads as TGTGCCAGCAATTTCCCCCGAACCGGAAATAGCAATCAGCCCCAGCATTTT. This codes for CASNFPRTGNSNQPQHF.

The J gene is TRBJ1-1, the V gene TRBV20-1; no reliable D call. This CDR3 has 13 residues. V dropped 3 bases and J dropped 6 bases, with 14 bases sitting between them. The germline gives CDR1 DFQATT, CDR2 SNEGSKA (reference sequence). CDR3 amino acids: CSASDGRAAEAFF. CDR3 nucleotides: TGCAGTGCTAGTGATGGGCGTGCTGCTGAAGCTTTCTTT.

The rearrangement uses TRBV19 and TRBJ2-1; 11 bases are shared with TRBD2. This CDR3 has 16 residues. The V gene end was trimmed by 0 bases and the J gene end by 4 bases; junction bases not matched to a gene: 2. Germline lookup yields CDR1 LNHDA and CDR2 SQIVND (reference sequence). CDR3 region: CASSIDSGGGYNEQFF. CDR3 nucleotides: TGTGCCAGTAGTATAGATAGCGGGGGGGGATACAATGAGCAGTTCTTC.

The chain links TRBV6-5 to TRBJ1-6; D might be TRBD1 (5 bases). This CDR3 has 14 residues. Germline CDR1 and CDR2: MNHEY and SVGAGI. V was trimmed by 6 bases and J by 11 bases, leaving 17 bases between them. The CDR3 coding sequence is TGTGCCAGCAGAACCGGGACCCCTATCGCACCCCTCCACTTT. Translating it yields CASRTGTPIAPLHF.

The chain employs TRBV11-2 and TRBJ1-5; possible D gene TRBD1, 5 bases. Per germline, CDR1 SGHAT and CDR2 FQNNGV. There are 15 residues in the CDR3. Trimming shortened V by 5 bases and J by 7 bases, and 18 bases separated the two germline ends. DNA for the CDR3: TGTGCCAGCAGCCTGGGGACCGCTACTCGGCAGCCCCAGCATTTT. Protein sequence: CASSLGTATRQPQHF.

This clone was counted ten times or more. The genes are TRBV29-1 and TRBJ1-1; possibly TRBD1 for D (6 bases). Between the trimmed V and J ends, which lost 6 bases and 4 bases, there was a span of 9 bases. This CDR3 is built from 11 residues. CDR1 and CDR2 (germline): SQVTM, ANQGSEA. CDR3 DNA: TGCAGCGTGAACAGGGCCACTGAAGCTTTCTTT. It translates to CSVNRATEAFF.

In DNA, the CDR3 is TGTGCCAGCACCCTAGGTCCTTACTATGGCTACACCTTC. Its protein is CASTLGPYYGYTF. The gene calls are TRBV6-5 and TRBJ1-2; D is unclear. V lost 7 bases and J lost 3, with 12 bases in between. The CDR3 totals 13 residues. Germline V gene data show CDR1 as MNHEY and CDR2 as SVGAGI.

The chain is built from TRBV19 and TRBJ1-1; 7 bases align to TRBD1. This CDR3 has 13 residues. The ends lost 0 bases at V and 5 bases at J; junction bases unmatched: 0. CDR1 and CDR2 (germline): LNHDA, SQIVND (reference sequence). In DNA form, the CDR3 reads TGTGCCAGTAGTATAGACAGGGGGACTGAAGCTTTCTTT. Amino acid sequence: CASSIDRGTEAFF.

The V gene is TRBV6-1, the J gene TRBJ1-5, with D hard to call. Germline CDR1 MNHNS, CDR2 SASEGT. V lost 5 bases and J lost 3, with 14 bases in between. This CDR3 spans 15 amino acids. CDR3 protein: CASSSVVLFNQPQHF. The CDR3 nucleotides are TGTGCCAGCAGTAGCGTTGTCTTGTTCAATCAGCCCCAGCATTTT.

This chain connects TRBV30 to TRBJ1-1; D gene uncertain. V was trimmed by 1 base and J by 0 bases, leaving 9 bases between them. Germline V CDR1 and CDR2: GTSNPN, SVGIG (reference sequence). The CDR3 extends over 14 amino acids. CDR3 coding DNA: TGTGCCTGGAGTGGCCTAACAGTGAACACTGAAGCTTTCTTT. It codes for CAWSGLTVNTEAFF. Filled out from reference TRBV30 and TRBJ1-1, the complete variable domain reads SQTIHQWPATLVQPVGSPLSLECTVEGTSNPNLYWYRQAAGRGLQLLFYSVGIGQISSEVPQNLSASRPQDRQFILSSKKLLLSDSGFYLCAWSGLTVNTEAFFGQGTRLTVV.

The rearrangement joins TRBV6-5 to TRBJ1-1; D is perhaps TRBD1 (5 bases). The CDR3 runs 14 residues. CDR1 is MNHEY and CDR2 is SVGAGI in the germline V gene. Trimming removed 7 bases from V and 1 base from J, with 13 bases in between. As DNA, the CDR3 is TGTGCCAGCACTGGGGGGGGTAGGAACACTGAAGCTTTCTTT. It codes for CASTGGGRNTEAFF.

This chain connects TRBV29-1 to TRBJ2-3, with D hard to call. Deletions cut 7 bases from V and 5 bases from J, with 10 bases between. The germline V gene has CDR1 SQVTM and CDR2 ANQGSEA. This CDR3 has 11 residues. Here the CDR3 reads CSGLWRDTQYF. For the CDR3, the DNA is TGCAGCGGCTTGTGGCGAGATACGCAGTATTTT.